This T cell receptor beta chain was obtained from a study of blood T cell repertoires in COVID-19. Overall study context: Donors in the United States, Italy and Spain gave samples during acute or convalescent COVID-19. T cells, B-cell-depleted T cells, or PBMCs provided the cDNA or gDNA that served as material.

Original handling: Nucleated cell counts were estimated from reference gene primer amplification. Sequencing used immunoSEQ multiplex PCR; TCRdb keeps in-frame clones, though not all of them. V, J and clone size are taken as reported in that table, and D and trimming were inferred from the DNA itself. The sample lists hundreds of thousands of clones, around 80% occurring once. The sequence came from a woman in her thirties with COVID-19, enrolled during active disease. The sample consisted of peripheral blood.

The CDR3 DNA reads TGTGCCAGTAGTAACCACATGGGACTAGCGGGAGTCGCCCGGACAGATACGCAGTATTTT. This sequence encodes CASSNHMGLAGVARTDTQYF. The rearrangement links TRBV19 to TRBJ2-3; 14 bases are shared with TRBD2. V lost 4 bases, J lost 3 bases, and 15 bases stayed unmatched. The V gene's germline CDR1 is LNHDA and CDR2 SQIVND (reference sequence). This CDR3 has 20 amino acids.